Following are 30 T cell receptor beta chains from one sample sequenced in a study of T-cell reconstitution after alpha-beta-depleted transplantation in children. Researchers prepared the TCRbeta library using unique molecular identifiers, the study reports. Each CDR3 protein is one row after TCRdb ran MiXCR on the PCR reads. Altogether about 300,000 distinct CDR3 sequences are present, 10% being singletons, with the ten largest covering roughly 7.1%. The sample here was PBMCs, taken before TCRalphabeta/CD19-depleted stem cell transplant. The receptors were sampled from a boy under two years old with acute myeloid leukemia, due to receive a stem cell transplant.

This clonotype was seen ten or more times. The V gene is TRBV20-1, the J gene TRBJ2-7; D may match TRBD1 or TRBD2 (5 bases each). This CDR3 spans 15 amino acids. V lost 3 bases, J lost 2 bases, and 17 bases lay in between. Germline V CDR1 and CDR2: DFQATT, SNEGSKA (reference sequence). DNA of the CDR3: TGCAGTGCTAGGGGTTTCCGGGACGTTACCTACGAGCAGTACTTC. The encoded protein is CSARGFRDVTYEQYF.

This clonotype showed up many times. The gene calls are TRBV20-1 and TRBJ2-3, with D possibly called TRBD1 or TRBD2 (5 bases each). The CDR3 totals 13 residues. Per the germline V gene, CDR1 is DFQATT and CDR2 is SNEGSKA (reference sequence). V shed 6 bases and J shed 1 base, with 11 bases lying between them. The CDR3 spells CSARESRTDTQYF. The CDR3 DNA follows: TGCAGTGCCAGGGAGAGTCGCACAGATACGCAGTATTTT.

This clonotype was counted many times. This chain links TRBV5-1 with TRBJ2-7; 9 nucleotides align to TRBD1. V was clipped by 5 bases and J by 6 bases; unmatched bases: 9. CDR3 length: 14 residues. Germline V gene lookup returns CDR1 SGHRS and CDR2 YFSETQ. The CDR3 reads CASRRDRALGEQYF. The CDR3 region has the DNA TGCGCCAGCAGACGGGACAGGGCCCTGGGCGAGCAGTACTTC.

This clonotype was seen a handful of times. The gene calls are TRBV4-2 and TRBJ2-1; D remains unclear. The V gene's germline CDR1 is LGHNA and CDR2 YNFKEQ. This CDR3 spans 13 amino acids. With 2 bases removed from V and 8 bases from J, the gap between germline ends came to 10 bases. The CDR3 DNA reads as TGTGCCAGCAGCCAAAGTGGGTGGGATGAGCAGTTCTTC. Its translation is CASSQSGWDEQFF.

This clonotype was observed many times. The CDR3 reads CASSPPAGARDTQYF. In DNA form, the CDR3 reads TGTGCCAGCTCACCGCCAGCGGGAGCAAGGGATACGCAGTATTTT. V usage is TRBV18 and J usage is TRBJ2-3, with 8 bases aligning to TRBD2. The V segment lost 3 bases and the J segment 6 bases; nucleotides outside the gene matches: 8. The CDR3 length is 15 residues. CDR1 KGHSH and CDR2 LQKENI come from the germline V gene.

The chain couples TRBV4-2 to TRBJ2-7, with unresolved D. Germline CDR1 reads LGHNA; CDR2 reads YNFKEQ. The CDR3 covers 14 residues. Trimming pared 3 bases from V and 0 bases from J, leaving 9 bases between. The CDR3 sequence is CASSQGSVSYEQYF. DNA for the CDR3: TGTGCCAGCAGCCAGGGGTCAGTCTCCTACGAGCAGTACTTC.

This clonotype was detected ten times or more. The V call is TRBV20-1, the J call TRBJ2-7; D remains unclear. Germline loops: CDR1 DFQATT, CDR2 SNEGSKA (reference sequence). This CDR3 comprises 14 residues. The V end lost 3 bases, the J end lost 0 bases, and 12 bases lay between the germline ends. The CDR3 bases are TGCAGTGCTAGCCTGGGTCACATCTCCTACGAGCAGTACTTC. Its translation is CSASLGHISYEQYF.

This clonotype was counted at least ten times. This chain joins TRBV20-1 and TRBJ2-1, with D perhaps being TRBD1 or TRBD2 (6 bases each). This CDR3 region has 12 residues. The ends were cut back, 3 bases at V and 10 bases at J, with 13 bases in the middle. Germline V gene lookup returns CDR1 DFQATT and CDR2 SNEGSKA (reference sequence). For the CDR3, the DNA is TGCAGTGCTAGGATACTGGGGGGCGAGCAGTTCTTC. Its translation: CSARILGGEQFF.

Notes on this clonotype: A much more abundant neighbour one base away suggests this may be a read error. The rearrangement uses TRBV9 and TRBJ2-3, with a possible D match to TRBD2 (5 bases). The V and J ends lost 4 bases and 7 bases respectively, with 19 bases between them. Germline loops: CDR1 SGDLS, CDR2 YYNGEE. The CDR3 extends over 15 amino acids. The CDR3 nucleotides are TGTGCCAGCAGCCCCAGAGAAGGTGAGGGATATACGCAGTATTTT. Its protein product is CASSPREGEGYTQYF.

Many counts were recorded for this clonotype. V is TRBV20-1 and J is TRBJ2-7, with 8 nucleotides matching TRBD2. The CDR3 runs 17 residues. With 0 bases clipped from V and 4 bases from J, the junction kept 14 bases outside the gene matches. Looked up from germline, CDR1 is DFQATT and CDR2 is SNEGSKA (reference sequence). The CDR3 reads CSARDHFVAGGGYEQYF. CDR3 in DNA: TGCAGTGCTAGAGATCATTTCGTGGCGGGAGGCGGATACGAGCAGTACTTC.

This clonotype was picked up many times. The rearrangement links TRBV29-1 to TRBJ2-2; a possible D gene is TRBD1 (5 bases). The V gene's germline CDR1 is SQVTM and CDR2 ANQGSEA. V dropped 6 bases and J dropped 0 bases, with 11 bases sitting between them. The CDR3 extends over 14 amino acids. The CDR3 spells CSVKGISNTGELFF. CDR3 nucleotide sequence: TGCAGCGTCAAGGGGATTTCGAACACCGGGGAGCTGTTTTTT.

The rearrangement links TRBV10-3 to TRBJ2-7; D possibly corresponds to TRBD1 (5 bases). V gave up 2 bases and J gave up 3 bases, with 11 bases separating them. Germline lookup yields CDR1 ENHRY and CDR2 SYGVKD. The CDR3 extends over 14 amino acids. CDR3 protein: CAISEGRGIYEQYF. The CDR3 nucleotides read TGTGCCATCAGTGAGGGAAGGGGAATCTACGAGCAGTACTTC.

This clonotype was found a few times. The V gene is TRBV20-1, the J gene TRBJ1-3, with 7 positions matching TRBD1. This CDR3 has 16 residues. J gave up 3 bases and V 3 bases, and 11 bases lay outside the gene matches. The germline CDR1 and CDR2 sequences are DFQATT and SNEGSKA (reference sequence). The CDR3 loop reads CSARPGTAAGGNTIYF. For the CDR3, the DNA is TGCAGTGCTAGGCCCGGGACAGCTGCTGGTGGAAACACCATATATTTT.

CDR3 residues: CASSEAGTGGHGYTF. The DNA for the CDR3 is TGTGCCAGTAGTGAAGCCGGGACAGGGGGACATGGCTACACCTTC. This chain uses TRBV19 with TRBJ1-2; 11 bases align to TRBD1. The CDR3 spans 15 residues. CDR1 is LNHDA, CDR2 SQIVND, per germline (reference sequence). V trimming: 5 bases; J trimming: 6 bases; junction bases outside the gene matches: 8.

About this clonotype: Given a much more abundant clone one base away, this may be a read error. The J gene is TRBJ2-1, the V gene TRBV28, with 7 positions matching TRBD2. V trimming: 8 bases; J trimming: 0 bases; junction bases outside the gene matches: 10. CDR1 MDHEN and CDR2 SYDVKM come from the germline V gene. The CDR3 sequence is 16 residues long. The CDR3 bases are TGTGCCAGCGGTTCGGTGCGGGAGAACTCCTACAATGAGCAGTTCTTC. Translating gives CASGSVRENSYNEQFF. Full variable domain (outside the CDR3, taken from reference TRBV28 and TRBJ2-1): DVKVTQSSRYLVKRTGEKVFLECVQDMDHENMFWYRQDPGLGLRLIYFSYDVKMKEKGDIPEGYSVSREKKERFSLILESASTNQTSMYLCASGSVRENSYNEQFFGPGTRLTVL.

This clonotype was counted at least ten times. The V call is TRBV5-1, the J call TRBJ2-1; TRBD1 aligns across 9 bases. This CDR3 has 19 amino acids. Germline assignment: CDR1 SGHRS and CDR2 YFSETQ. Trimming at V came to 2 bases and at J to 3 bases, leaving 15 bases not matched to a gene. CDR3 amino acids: CASSLVPGQGQSNYNEQFF. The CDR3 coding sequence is TGCGCCAGCAGCTTAGTTCCGGGACAGGGTCAATCTAACTACAATGAGCAGTTCTTC.

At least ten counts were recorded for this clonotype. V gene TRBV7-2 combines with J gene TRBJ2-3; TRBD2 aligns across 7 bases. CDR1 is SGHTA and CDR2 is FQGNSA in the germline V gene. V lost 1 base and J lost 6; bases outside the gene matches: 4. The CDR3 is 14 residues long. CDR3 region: CASSLGEGGDTQYF. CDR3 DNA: TGTGCCAGCAGCTTAGGGGAGGGAGGTGATACGCAGTATTTT.

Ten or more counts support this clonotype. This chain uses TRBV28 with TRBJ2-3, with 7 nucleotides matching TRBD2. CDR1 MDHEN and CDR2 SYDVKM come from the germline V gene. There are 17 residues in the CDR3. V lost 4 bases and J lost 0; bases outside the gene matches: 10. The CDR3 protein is CASSSLRLARSTDTQYF. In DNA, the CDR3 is TGTGCCAGCAGTTCCCTCCGACTAGCTCGAAGCACAGATACGCAGTATTTT.

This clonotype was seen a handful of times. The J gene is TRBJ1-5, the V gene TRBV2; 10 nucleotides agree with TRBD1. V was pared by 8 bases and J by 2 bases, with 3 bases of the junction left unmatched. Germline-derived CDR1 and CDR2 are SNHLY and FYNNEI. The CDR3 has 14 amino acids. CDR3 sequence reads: CASEDRGGNQPQHF. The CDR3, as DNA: TGTGCCAGCGAGGACAGGGGGGGCAATCAGCCCCAGCATTTT.

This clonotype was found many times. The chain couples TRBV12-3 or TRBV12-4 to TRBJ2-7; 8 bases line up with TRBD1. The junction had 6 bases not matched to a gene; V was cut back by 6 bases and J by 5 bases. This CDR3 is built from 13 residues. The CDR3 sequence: CASRRGQGHEQYF. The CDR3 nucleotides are TGTGCCAGCAGAAGAGGACAGGGCCACGAGCAGTACTTC.

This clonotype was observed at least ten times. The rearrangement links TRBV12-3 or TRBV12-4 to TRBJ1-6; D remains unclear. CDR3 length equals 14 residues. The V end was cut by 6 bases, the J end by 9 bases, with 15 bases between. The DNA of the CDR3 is TGTGCCAGCAGCCCGCGGTCAGGTGGTTCACCCCTCCACTTT. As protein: CASSPRSGGSPLHF.

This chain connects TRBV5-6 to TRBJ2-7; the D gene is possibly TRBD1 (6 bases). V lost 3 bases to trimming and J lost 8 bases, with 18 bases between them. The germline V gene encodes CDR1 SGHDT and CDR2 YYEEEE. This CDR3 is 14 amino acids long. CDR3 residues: CASSSRQAAPQQYF. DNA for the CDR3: TGTGCCAGCAGCTCCAGACAGGCGGCGCCGCAGCAGTACTTC.

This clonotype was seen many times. The CDR3 region is CSVEISGTGNNEQFF. CDR3 in DNA: TGCAGCGTTGAAATCTCCGGGACAGGGAATAATGAGCAGTTCTTC. The chain employs TRBV29-1 and TRBJ2-1; 9 nucleotides match TRBD1. Per the germline V gene, CDR1 is SQVTM and CDR2 is ANQGSEA. The CDR3 totals 15 residues. V lost 2 bases, J lost 7 bases, and 9 bases stayed unmatched.

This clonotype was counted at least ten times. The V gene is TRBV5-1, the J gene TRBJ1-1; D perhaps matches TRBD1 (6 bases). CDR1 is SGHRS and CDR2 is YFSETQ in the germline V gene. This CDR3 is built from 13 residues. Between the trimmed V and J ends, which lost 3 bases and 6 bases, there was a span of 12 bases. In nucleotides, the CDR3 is TGCGCCAGCAGCTCGGTGGGGGCCCCTGAAGCTTTCTTT. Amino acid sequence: CASSSVGAPEAFF.

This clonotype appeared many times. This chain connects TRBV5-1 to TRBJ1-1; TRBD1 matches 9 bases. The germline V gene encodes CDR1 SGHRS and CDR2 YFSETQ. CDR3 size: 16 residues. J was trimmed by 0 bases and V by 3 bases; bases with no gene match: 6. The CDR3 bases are TGCGCCAGCAGCTGGGGGGGGACAGGGATGAACACTGAAGCTTTCTTT. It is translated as CASSWGGTGMNTEAFF.

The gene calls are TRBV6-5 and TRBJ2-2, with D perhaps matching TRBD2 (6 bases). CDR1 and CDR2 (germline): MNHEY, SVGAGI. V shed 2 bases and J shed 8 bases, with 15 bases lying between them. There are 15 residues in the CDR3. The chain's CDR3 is CASSYTPGLPGELFF. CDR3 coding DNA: TGTGCCAGCAGTTACACTCCGGGACTCCCAGGGGAGCTGTTTTTT.

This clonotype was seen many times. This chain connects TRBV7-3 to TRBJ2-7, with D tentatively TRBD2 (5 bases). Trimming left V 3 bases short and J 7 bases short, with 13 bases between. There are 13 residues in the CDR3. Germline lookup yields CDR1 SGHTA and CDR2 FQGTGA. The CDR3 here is CASSLRGGREQYF. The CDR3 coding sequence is TGTGCCAGCAGCTTGCGAGGAGGTCGGGAGCAGTACTTC.

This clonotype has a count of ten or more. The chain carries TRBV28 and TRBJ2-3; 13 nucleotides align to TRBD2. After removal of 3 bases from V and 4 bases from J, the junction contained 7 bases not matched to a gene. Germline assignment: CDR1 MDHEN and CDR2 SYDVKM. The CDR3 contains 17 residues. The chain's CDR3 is CASSFWTSGSVADTQYF. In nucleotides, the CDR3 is TGTGCCAGCAGTTTCTGGACTAGCGGGAGTGTTGCAGATACGCAGTATTTT.

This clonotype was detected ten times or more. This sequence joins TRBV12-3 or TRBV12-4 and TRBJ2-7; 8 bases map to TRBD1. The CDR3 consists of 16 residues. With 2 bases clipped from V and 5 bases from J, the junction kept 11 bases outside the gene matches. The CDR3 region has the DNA TGTGCCAGCAGTTTAAGGGATAGAGGACAGGGACACGAGCAGTACTTC. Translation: CASSLRDRGQGHEQYF.

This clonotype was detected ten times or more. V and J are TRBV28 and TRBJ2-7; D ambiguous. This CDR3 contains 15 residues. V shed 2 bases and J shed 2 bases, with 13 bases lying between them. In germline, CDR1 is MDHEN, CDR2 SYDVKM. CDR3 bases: TGTGCCAGCAGTTTACGGGCCCTTCAACCCTACGAGCAGTACTTC. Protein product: CASSLRALQPYEQYF.